The rows below give T cell receptor beta chains drawn from one sample of a study of shared clonotypes between healthy human individuals. The repertoire was sequenced with immunoSEQ multiplex PCR; TCRdb's copy has only in-frame clones and lacks some. The sample lists around 2.5 million clones, over 85% occurring once. The sample taken for sequencing was naive CD4+ T cells from PBMCs. The receptor set was obtained from a man between 18 and 29 years old in good health. Some clones in this sample may be carry-over from other donors' samples. The CDR3 runs from the conserved cysteine through the conserved F or W. A D gene is named only where the DNA matches it firmly. The size of a clone is reported for some rows only, either as once, few or many, or as a class for expanded clones.

j_call v_call d_call clone_size cdr3_nt cdr3_aa
TRBJ2-3 TRBV15 TRBD2 - TGTGCCACCAGCAGAGGCCTAGGGAGGGATGGAGATACGCAGTATTTT CATSRGLGRDGDTQYF
TRBJ2-3 TRBV5-4 TRBD2 - TGTGCCAGCAGTTTTTATAGCGGGAGTACAGATACGCAGTATTTT CASSFYSGSTDTQYF
TRBJ2-5 TRBV5-1 TRBD2 once TGCGCCAGCAGCTTGAGGACTAGCGGGTCCCAAGAGACCCAGTACTTC CASSLRTSGSQETQYF
TRBJ2-7 TRBV28 TRBD1 - TGTGCCAGCAGTTTATCCTACAGGGGGCCGAGCTCCTACGAGCAGTACTTC CASSLSYRGPSSYEQYF
TRBJ1-2 TRBV30 TRBD1 - TGTGCCTGGACCATGTGGACAGGTCGGCCTGGCTACACCTTC CAWTMWTGRPGYTF
TRBJ1-2 TRBV5-1 - - TGCGCCAGCAGCTACGGGGCCACCTATGGCTACACCTTC CASSYGATYGYTF
TRBJ2-7 TRBV27 TRBD1 - TGTGCCAGCAGTCTCAGACAGGGGGTCAACGAGCAGTACTTC CASSLRQGVNEQYF
TRBJ1-1 TRBV19 - - TGTGCCAGTAGTATAACGGACCCAGGGAAAACTGAAGCTTTCTTT CASSITDPGKTEAFF
TRBJ2-1 TRBV29-1 TRBD1 - TGCAGCGTCCGGACAGGGGGTTTTCGGGACCTCCCCTACAATGAGCAGTTCTTC CSVRTGGFRDLPYNEQFF
TRBJ1-5 TRBV7-2 - once TGTGCCAGCAGCTTAGCTTTCGACAGGAATAGCAATCAGCCCCAGCATTTT CASSLAFDRNSNQPQHF
TRBJ1-1 TRBV21-1 - few TGTGCCAGCGCACGGACAGTCAACACTGAAGCTTTCTTT CASARTVNTEAFF
TRBJ2-2 TRBV28 TRBD1 - TGTGCCAGCAGTAACGACAGGGGGCTCACCGGGGAGCTGTTTTTT CASSNDRGLTGELFF
TRBJ2-7 TRBV28 TRBD1 once TGTGCCAGCAGCTCTCCCGGGACAGTTCTCTCCTACGAGCAGTACTTC CASSSPGTVLSYEQYF
TRBJ2-5 TRBV9 TRBD2 - TGTGCCAGCAGCCCAAGCGGGAGGAGAGAGACCCAGTACTTC CASSPSGRRETQYF
TRBJ1-5 TRBV15 - - TGTGCCACCAGCAGAGGAGAGAGAAATCAGCCCCAGCATTTT CATSRGERNQPQHF
TRBJ1-2 TRBV5-8 - - TGTGCCAGCAGCTTGTTGGCCAGGGAGGGAGGCTATGGCTACACCTTC CASSLLAREGGYGYTF
TRBJ1-4 TRBV30 - - TGTGCCTGGAGTGTACTCGGGACCGAGAATGAAAAACTGTTTTTT CAWSVLGTENEKLFF